This T cell receptor beta chain comes out of a study of cytomegalovirus exposure and HLA in healthy donors. The primer mix had 60 Vbeta and 13 Jbeta primers. Sequenced by immunoSEQ multiplex PCR; TCRdb stores in-frame clones only, minus some. This sample contains approximately 210,000 clones. Findings and limits, study-wide: 164 TCR beta chains were listed as cytomegalovirus-associated. Most of the CMV-associated TCR beta chains (in a later analysis) appeared to be HLA-restricted.

Though probably carrying unrecorded immune exposures, donors were nominally healthy at sampling. Remarks on this clone: Its antigen is unknown.

Germline V gene data show CDR1 as SGHDT and CDR2 as YYEEEE. This CDR3 has 14 amino acids. The V end was cut by 0 bases, the J end by 0 bases, with 3 bases between. This TCR derives from a woman in her 30s in good health and CMV-seropositive. The sequencing sample was made of PBMCs. The rearrangement joins TRBV5-6 to TRBJ1-4; D call uncertain. Here the CDR3 reads CASSLGATNEKLFF. In nucleotides, the CDR3 is TGTGCCAGCAGCTTGGGAGCAACTAATGAAAAACTGTTTTTT.